The next 29 T cell receptor beta chains were all read from a single sample in a study of T cells after yellow fever vaccination. TCRdb called the 5' RACE reads again in MiXCR, with one record for every CDR3 protein. This table has approximately 150,000 distinct CDR3 sequences, approximately 9.7% appearing once. Specimen: CD8+ T cells sorted from PBMCs, collected 45 days after the yellow fever booster vaccination. The receptors were sampled from a man between 18 and 29 years old who received the YFV17D yellow fever vaccine.

The genes are TRBV27 and TRBJ1-5, with D uncertain. Trimming shortened V by 3 bases and J by 0 bases, and 6 bases separated the two germline ends. Germline assignment: CDR1 MNHEY and CDR2 SMNVEV (reference sequence). CDR3 size: 14 residues. CDR3 amino acids: CASSFAYSNQPQHF. The DNA for the CDR3 is TGTGCCAGCAGTTTCGCGTATAGCAATCAGCCCCAGCATTTT.

This clonotype was observed a handful of times. The CDR3 DNA follows: TGCAGCGGTGGGGACCTGAACACTGAAGCTTTCTTT. It codes for CSGGDLNTEAFF. The chain couples TRBV29-1 to TRBJ1-1, with a tentative D call TRBD1 (5 bases). CDR1 SQVTM and CDR2 ANQGSEA come from the germline V gene. The CDR3 covers 12 residues. Trimming left V 7 bases short and J 0 bases short, with 9 bases between.

This clonotype was seen many times. The V call is TRBV4-3, the J call TRBJ2-2; D call uncertain. The CDR3 has 15 amino acids. Trimming removed 1 base from V and 9 bases from J, with 15 bases in between. Per the germline V gene, CDR1 is LGHNA and CDR2 is YSLEER. DNA of the CDR3: TGCGCCAGCAGCCAAGCGGCTGGGATGCGCCGGGAGCTGTTTTTT. This sequence encodes CASSQAAGMRRELFF.

V is TRBV7-9 and J is TRBJ2-2, with D possibly matching TRBD1 (5 bases). V lost 5 bases to trimming and J lost 6 bases, with 13 bases between them. The CDR3 is 14 residues long. From germline, CDR1 is SEHNR and CDR2 FQNEAQ (reference sequence). The CDR3 DNA reads TGTGCCAGCAGCCTACCAGGGATCTCCGGGGAGCTGTTTTTT. Its protein is CASSLPGISGELFF.

The chain is built from TRBV5-1 and TRBJ1-6; a possible D gene is TRBD1 (5 bases). CDR1 is SGHRS, CDR2 YFSETQ, per germline. The germline V and J ends were trimmed by 0 bases and 0 bases, with 10 bases remaining between them. The CDR3 has 17 residues. The CDR3 sequence: CASSLGDASSYNSPLHF. The DNA for the CDR3 is TGCGCCAGCAGCTTGGGGGACGCAAGCTCCTATAATTCACCCCTCCACTTT.

J is TRBJ2-3 and V is TRBV7-9, with 7 bases matching TRBD2. The CDR3 has 16 residues. The V segment lost 3 bases and the J segment 0 bases; nucleotides outside the gene matches: 6. CDR1 is SEHNR and CDR2 is FQNEAQ in the germline V gene (reference sequence). CDR3 sequence: CASSFFRDYSTDTQYF. In DNA form, the CDR3 reads TGTGCCAGCAGCTTTTTCCGGGACTATAGCACAGATACGCAGTATTTT.

There are a few counts of this clonotype. The rearrangement links TRBV3-1 to TRBJ2-1; perhaps TRBD1 as D (6 bases). The CDR3 length is 15 residues. V was cut by 1 base and J by 4 bases, with 11 bases left in between. The V gene's germline CDR1 is LGHDT and CDR2 YNNKEL (reference sequence). This CDR3 is CASSQARGRYNEQFF. The DNA for the CDR3 is TGTGCCAGCAGCCAAGCCAGGGGCCGTTACAATGAGCAGTTCTTC.

The table lists this clonotype with a few counts. This chain joins TRBV20-1 and TRBJ2-4, with D uncertain. In germline, CDR1 is DFQATT, CDR2 SNEGSKA (reference sequence). The V gene lost 1 base and the J gene lost 0 bases, with 7 bases spanning the gap. The CDR3 has 14 amino acids. The CDR3 reads CSARGPIAKNIQYF. As DNA, the CDR3 is TGCAGTGCTAGAGGGCCAATAGCCAAAAACATTCAGTACTTC.

This clonotype was seen only a few times. The V gene is TRBV7-2, the J gene TRBJ2-1; 11 bases align to TRBD2. CDR3 length equals 15 residues. The trim removed 4 bases at V and 8 bases at J, leaving 7 bases unmatched. Germline CDR1 SGHTA, CDR2 FQGNSA. The CDR3 protein is CASSSIAGGLDEQFF. CDR3 DNA: TGTGCCAGCAGCTCAATAGCGGGGGGGCTTGATGAGCAGTTCTTC. Combining the CDR3 with reference TRBV7-2 and TRBJ2-1 gives the whole variable domain GAGVSQSPSNKVTEKGKDVELRCDPISGHTALYWYRQSLGQGLEFLIYFQGNSAPDKSGLPSDRFSAERTGGSVSTLTIQRTQQEDSAVYLCASSSIAGGLDEQFFGPGTRLTVL.

The chain carries TRBV7-2 and TRBJ2-5; weak D call: TRBD2 (5 bases). The CDR3 sequence is 15 residues long. Germline V gene lookup returns CDR1 SGHTA and CDR2 FQGNSA. With 0 bases removed from V and 7 bases from J, the gap between germline ends came to 15 bases. The DNA of the CDR3 is TGTGCCAGCAGCTTAGCCTACAGTTCGGGGTCGACCCAGTACTTC. It is translated as CASSLAYSSGSTQYF.

The chain joins TRBV9 to TRBJ2-1, with TRBD2 matching 8 bases. Unmatched junction bases numbered 6, after V lost 3 bases and J lost 4 bases. Germline loops: CDR1 SGDLS, CDR2 YYNGEE. The CDR3 consists of 15 residues. CDR3 nucleotide sequence: TGTGCCAGCAGCGGAGCGGGGGTGATATACAATGAGCAGTTCTTC. Encoded protein: CASSGAGVIYNEQFF.

This clonotype turned up a few times. The chain recombines TRBV29-1 with TRBJ2-5; 7 bases agree with TRBD2. The CDR3 runs to 13 residues. V shed 5 bases and J 7 bases; nucleotides not matched to a gene: 10. Per the germline V gene, CDR1 is SQVTM and CDR2 is ANQGSEA. Here the CDR3 reads CSVWTGGVGTQYF. Written as DNA, the CDR3 is TGCAGCGTTTGGACGGGGGGAGTGGGGACCCAGTACTTC.

This clonotype was detected only a few times. The rearrangement uses TRBV6-5 and TRBJ1-5; D not resolved. The CDR3 loop spans 14 amino acids. Germline V CDR1 and CDR2: MNHEY, SVGAGI. Trimming stripped 5 bases from V and 0 bases from J, with 8 bases between. The CDR3 sequence is CASSNTYSNQPQHF. DNA of the CDR3: TGTGCCAGCAGTAATACTTATAGCAATCAGCCCCAGCATTTT.

This clonotype was counted only a few times. The rearrangement links TRBV21-1 to TRBJ1-4. TRBV21-1 is a listed pseudogene. The CDR3 length is 16 residues. The CDR3 is CASSSRTGSSNEKLFF. In nucleotides, the CDR3 is TGTGCCAGCAGCAGTAGAACGGGGTCCAGTAATGAAAAACTGTTTTTT.

V and J are TRBV10-3 and TRBJ1-1; 8 bases map to TRBD1. Trimming removed 11 bases from V and 3 bases from J; junction bases left unmatched: 5. Per the germline V gene, CDR1 is ENHRY and CDR2 is SYGVKD. The CDR3 length is 12 residues. The CDR3 sequence is CAVQGGYTEAFF. CDR3 sequence (DNA): TGTGCCGTACAGGGGGGGTACACTGAAGCTTTCTTT.

CDR3 in DNA: TGTGCCAGCAGCGTAGCTCAAACTTCTTGGACCTACGAGCAGTACTTC. Amino acid sequence: CASSVAQTSWTYEQYF. The V call is TRBV9, the J call TRBJ2-7; D not certain. This CDR3 has 16 amino acids. The germline V gene encodes CDR1 SGDLS and CDR2 YYNGEE. V was clipped by 0 bases and J by 2 bases, with 15 bases between them.

This clonotype appeared a few times. The rearrangement links TRBV7-9 to TRBJ2-5; D perhaps matches TRBD2 (6 bases). The CDR3 extends over 17 amino acids. CDR1 SEHNR and CDR2 FQNEAQ come from the germline V gene (reference sequence). Trimming took off 5 bases at V and 4 bases at J, with 23 bases between the two ends. The CDR3 is CASSSTLRGKVGETQYF. In nucleotides, the CDR3 is TGTGCCAGCAGCAGCACGTTGCGGGGAAAGGTGGGAGAGACCCAGTACTTC.

A few counts support this clonotype. This chain joins TRBV6-5 and TRBJ2-1; 8 bases are a match to TRBD1. V trimming: 6 bases; J trimming: 9 bases; junction bases outside the gene matches: 16. The V gene's germline CDR1 is MNHEY and CDR2 SVGAGI. The CDR3 extends over 16 amino acids. This chain's CDR3 is CASSPMDREKGTEQFF. The CDR3 DNA reads TGTGCCAGCAGCCCCATGGACAGGGAGAAAGGCACTGAGCAGTTCTTC.

This clonotype was detected ten times or more. V and J are TRBV20-1 and TRBJ1-2; D ambiguous. The germline gives CDR1 DFQATT, CDR2 SNEGSKA (reference sequence). V was trimmed by 5 bases and J by 5 bases, leaving 15 bases between them. The CDR3 covers 13 residues. The CDR3 loop is CSAGRLRPYGYTF. Written as DNA, the CDR3 is TGCAGTGCTGGGAGACTAAGGCCTTATGGCTACACCTTC.

J is TRBJ2-1 and V is TRBV7-2, with D perhaps matching TRBD2 (6 bases). Per the germline V gene, CDR1 is SGHTA and CDR2 is FQGNSA. The CDR3 spans 16 residues. V shed 1 base and J shed 0 bases, with 10 bases lying between them. The DNA for the CDR3 is TGTGCCAGCAGCTTAGTAGGGCGGGGCTCCTACAATGAGCAGTTCTTC. It encodes CASSLVGRGSYNEQFF. Full variable domain (rest looked up from reference TRBV7-2 and TRBJ2-1): GAGVSQSPSNKVTEKGKDVELRCDPISGHTALYWYRQSLGQGLEFLIYFQGNSAPDKSGLPSDRFSAERTGGSVSTLTIQRTQQEDSAVYLCASSLVGRGSYNEQFFGPGTRLTVL.

The rearrangement uses TRBV9 and TRBJ1-2; no firm D call. The CDR3 has 15 residues. The germline CDR1 and CDR2 sequences are SGDLS and YYNGEE. The V and J ends lost 0 bases and 7 bases respectively, with 16 bases between them. CDR3 amino acids: CASSVEGRFFGGYTF. In nucleotides, the CDR3 is TGTGCCAGCAGCGTAGAAGGGAGGTTTTTTGGTGGCTACACCTTC.

The gene calls are TRBV4-2 and TRBJ2-7; no clear D. Per germline, CDR1 LGHNA and CDR2 YNFKEQ. The CDR3 loop spans 16 amino acids. V shed 0 bases and J shed 3 bases, with 15 bases lying between them. CDR3 in amino acids: CASSQEAPDGLYEQYF. DNA for the CDR3: TGTGCCAGCAGCCAAGAGGCCCCCGACGGTCTCTACGAGCAGTACTTC.

This clonotype has only a few counts. The chain uses TRBV29-1 and TRBJ1-1; possibly TRBD1 for D (5 bases). In germline, CDR1 is SQVTM, CDR2 ANQGSEA. V lost 7 bases to trimming and J lost 0 bases, with 9 bases between them. CDR3 size: 12 residues. DNA for the CDR3: TGCAGCGCACAGGTCCTGAACACTGAAGCTTTCTTT. This sequence encodes CSAQVLNTEAFF.

The V call is TRBV12-3 or TRBV12-4, the J call TRBJ1-6, with D perhaps matching TRBD1 (5 bases). The CDR3 sequence is 14 residues long. The V end lost 7 bases, the J end lost 6 bases, and 13 bases lay between the germline ends. The DNA for the CDR3 is TGTGCCAGCAACATAGGAGGGACTAATTCACCCCTCCACTTT. Its translation: CASNIGGTNSPLHF.

This clonotype was seen only a few times. The chain couples TRBV6-2 or TRBV6-3 to TRBJ1-5; no clear D gene. The CDR3 runs to 12 residues. The V end lost 8 bases, the J end lost 1 base, and 6 bases lay between the germline ends. The V gene's germline CDR1 is MNHEY and CDR2 SVGEGT. The CDR3 DNA reads TGTGCCAGCCGAGACAGCAATCAGCCCCAGCATTTT. Translation: CASRDSNQPQHF.

This clonotype was picked up a small number of times. The genes are TRBV29-1 and TRBJ2-1; D is unclear. There are 13 residues in the CDR3. Trimming cost V 7 bases and J 3 bases, with 13 bases left between them. Germline V CDR1 and CDR2: SQVTM, ANQGSEA. The CDR3 DNA reads as TGCAGCGCTCTGGCGAAAGTCTACAATGAGCAGTTCTTC. Its translation is CSALAKVYNEQFF.

This clonotype has just a few counts. The rearrangement links TRBV4-3 to TRBJ2-2; tentative D call: TRBD2 (6 bases). Germline V lookup: CDR1 LGHNA, CDR2 YSLEER. This CDR3 spans 15 amino acids. V lost 0 bases, J lost 4 bases, and 9 bases lay in between. CDR3 DNA sequence: TGCGCCAGCAGCCAAGATCGGCGGGGCACCGGGGAGCTGTTTTTT. This gives the protein CASSQDRRGTGELFF.

This clonotype was picked up a small number of times. The chain recombines TRBV6-1 with TRBJ1-3; 7 bases map to TRBD1. The CDR3 has 16 amino acids. V lost 1 base, J lost 2 bases, and 5 bases stayed unmatched. Germline V gives CDR1 MNHNS, CDR2 SASEGT. The CDR3 here is CASSEEEGAAGNTIYF. CDR3 DNA sequence: TGTGCCAGCAGTGAAGAAGAGGGGGCAGCTGGAAACACCATATATTTT.

The chain carries TRBV2 and TRBJ2-5; 12 positions agree with TRBD1. After removal of 7 bases from V and 5 bases from J, the junction contained 8 bases not matched to a gene. Germline V gene lookup returns CDR1 SNHLY and CDR2 FYNNEI. The CDR3 spans 15 residues. CDR3 region: CASTEGQGARETQYF. The DNA for the CDR3 is TGTGCCAGCACGGAGGGACAGGGGGCTCGGGAGACCCAGTACTTC.